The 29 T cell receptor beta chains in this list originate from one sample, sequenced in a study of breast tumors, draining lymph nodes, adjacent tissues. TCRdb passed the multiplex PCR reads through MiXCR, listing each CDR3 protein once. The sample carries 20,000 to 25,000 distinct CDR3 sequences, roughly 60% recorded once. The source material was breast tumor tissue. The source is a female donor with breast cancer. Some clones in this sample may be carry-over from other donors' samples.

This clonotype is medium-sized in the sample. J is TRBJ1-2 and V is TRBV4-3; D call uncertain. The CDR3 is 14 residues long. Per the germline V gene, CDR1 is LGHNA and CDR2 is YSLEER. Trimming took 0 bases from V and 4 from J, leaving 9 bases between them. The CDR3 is CASSQDAVGYGYTF. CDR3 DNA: TGCGCCAGCAGCCAAGATGCGGTCGGCTATGGCTACACCTTC.

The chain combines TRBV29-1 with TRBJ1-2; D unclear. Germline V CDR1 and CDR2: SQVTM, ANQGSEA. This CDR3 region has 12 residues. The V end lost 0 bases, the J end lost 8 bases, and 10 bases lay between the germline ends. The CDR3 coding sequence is TGCAGCGTTGAAGATGGCGGAGGGGGCTACACCTTC. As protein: CSVEDGGGGYTF.

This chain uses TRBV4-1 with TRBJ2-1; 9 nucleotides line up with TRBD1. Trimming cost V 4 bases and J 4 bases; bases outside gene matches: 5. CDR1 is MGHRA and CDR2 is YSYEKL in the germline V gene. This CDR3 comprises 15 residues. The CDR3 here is CASSPGTGFYNEQFF. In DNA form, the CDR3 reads TGCGCCAGCAGCCCCGGGACAGGGTTTTACAATGAGCAGTTCTTC.

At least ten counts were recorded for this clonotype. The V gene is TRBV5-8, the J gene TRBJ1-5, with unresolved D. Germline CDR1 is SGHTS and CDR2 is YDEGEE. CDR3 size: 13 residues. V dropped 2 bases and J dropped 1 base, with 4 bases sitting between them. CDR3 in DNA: TGTGCCAGCAGCTTAGGCAGCAATCAGCCCCAGCATTTT. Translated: CASSLGSNQPQHF.

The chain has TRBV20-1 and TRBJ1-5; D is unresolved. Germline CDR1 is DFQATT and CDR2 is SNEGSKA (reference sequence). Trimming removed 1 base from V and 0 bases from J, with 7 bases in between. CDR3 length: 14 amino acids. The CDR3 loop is CSARGGSSNQPQHF. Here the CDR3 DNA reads TGCAGTGCTAGAGGGGGAAGTAGCAATCAGCCCCAGCATTTT.

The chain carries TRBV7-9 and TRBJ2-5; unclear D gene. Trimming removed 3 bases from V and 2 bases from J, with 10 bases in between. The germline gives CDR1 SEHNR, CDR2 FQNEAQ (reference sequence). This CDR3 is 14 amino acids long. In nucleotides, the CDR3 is TGTGCCAGCAGCTTGTCCCTGGCTCAAGAGACCCAGTACTTC. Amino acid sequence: CASSLSLAQETQYF.

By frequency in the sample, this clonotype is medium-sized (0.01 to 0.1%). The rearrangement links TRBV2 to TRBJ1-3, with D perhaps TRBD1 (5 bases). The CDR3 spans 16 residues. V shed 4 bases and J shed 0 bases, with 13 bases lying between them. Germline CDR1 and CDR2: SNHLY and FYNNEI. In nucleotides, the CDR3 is TGTGCCAGCAGTGCCCTGGGACCGAACTCTGGAAACACCATATATTTT. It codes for CASSALGPNSGNTIYF.

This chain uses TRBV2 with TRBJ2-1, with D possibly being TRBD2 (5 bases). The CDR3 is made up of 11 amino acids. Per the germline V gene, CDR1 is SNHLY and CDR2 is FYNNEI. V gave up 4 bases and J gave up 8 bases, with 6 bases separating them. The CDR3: CASSAGDEQFF. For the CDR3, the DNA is TGTGCCAGCAGTGCCGGGGATGAGCAGTTCTTC.

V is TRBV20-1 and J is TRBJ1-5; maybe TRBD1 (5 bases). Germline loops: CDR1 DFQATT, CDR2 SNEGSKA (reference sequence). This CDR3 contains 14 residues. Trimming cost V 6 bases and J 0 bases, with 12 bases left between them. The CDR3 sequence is CSAPGSYSNQPQHF. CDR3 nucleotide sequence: TGCAGTGCCCCAGGGAGTTATAGCAATCAGCCCCAGCATTTT.

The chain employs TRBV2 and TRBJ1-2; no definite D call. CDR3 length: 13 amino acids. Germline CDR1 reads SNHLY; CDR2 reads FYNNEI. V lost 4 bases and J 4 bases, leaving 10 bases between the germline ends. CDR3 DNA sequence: TGTGCCAGCAGTGTTATGGGCCTCTATGGCTACACCTTC. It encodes CASSVMGLYGYTF.

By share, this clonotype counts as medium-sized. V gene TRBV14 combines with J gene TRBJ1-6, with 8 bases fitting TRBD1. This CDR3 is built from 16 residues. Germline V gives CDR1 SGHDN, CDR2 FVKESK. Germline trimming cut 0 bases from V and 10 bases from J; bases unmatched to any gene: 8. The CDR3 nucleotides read TGTGCCAGCAGCCAAGATGGGAGACAGGGGAGATCACCCCTCCACTTT. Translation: CASSQDGRQGRSPLHF.

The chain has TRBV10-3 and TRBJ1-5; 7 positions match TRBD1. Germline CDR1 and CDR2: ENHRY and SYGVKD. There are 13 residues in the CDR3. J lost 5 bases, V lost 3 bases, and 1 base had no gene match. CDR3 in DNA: TGTGCCATCAGTGACAGGGGGGATCAGCCCCAGCATTTT. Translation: CAISDRGDQPQHF.

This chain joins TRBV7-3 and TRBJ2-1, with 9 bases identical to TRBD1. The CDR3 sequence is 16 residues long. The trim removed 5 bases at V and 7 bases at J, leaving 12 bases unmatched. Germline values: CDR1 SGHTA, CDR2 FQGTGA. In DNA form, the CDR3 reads TGTGCCAGCAGCATAGAGGGGACAGGGACTGGTAATGAGCAGTTCTTC. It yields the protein CASSIEGTGTGNEQFF.

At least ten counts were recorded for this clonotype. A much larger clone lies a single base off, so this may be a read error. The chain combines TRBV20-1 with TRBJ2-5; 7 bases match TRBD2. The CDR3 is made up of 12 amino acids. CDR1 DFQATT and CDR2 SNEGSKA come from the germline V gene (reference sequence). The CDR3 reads CSAPVRGETPYF. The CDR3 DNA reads TGCAGTGCTCCTGTCCGGGGGGAGACCCCGTACTTC.

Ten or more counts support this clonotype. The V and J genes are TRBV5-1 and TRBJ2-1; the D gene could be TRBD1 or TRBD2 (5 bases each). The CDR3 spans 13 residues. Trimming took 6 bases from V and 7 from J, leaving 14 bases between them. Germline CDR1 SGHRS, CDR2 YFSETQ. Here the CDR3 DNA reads TGCGCCAGCAACCGGGGCCTGGGGAATGAGCAGTTCTTC. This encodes CASNRGLGNEQFF.

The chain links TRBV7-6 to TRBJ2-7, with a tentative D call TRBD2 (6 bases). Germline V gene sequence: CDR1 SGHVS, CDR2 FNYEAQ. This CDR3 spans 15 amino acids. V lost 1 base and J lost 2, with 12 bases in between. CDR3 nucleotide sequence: TGTGCCAGCAGCTTAGGCCCGGGAGCCGCCTACGAGCAGTACTTC. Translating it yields CASSLGPGAAYEQYF. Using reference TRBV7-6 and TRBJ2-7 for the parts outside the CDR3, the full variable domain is GAGVSQSPRYKVTKRGQDVALRCDPISGHVSLYWYRQALGQGPEFLTYFNYEAQQDKSGLPNDRFSAERPEGSISTLTIQRTEQRDSAMYRCASSLGPGAAYEQYFGPGTRLTVT.

CDR3 residues: CATTLRDTATDTQYF. Here the CDR3 DNA reads TGTGCCACCACCCTCCGGGACACCGCGACAGATACGCAGTATTTT. The rearrangement joins TRBV2 to TRBJ2-3, with a weak D call TRBD1 (6 bases). Germline values: CDR1 SNHLY, CDR2 FYNNEI. V was clipped by 10 bases and J by 3 bases, with 20 bases between them. This CDR3 has 15 residues.

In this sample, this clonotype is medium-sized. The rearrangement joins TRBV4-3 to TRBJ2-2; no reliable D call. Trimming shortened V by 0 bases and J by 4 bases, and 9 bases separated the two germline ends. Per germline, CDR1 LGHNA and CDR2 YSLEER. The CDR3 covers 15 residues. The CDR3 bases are TGCGCCAGCAGCCAAGATATTAGCCTCACCGGGGAGCTGTTTTTT. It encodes CASSQDISLTGELFF.

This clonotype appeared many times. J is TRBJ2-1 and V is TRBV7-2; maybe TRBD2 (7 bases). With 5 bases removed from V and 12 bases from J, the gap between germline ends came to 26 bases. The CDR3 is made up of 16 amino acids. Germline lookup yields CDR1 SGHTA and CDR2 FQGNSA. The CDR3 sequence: CASSPPGNIVGGRQFF. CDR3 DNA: TGTGCCAGCAGCCCACCTGGCAATATAGTCGGGGGGCGGCAGTTCTTC.

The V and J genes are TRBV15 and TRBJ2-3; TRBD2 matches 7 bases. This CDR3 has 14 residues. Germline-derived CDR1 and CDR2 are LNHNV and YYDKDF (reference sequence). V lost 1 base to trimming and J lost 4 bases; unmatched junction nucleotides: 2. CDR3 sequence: CATSRGGGADTQYF. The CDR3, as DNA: TGTGCCACCAGCAGAGGGGGAGGGGCAGATACGCAGTATTTT.

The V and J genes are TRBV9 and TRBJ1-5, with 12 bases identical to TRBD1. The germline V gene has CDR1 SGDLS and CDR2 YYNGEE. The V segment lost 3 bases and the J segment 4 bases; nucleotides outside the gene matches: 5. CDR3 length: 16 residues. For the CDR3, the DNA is TGTGCCAGCAGCGAGGGGGGACAGGGGGCGAATCAGCCCCAGCATTTT. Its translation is CASSEGGQGANQPQHF. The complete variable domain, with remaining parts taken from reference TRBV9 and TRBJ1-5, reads DSGVTQTPKHLITATGQRVTLRCSPRSGDLSVYWYQQSLDQGLQFLIQYYNGEERAKGNILERFSAQQFPDLHSELNLSSLELGDSALYFCASSEGGQGANQPQHFGDGTRLSIL.

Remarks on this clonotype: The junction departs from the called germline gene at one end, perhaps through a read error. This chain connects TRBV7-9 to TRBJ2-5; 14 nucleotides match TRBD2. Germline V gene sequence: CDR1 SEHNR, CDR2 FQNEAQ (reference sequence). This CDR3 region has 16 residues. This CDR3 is CAGSLAGLAGVETQYF. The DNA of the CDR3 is TGTGCCGGCAGCTTAGCGGGACTAGCGGGAGTTGAGACCCAGTACTTC.

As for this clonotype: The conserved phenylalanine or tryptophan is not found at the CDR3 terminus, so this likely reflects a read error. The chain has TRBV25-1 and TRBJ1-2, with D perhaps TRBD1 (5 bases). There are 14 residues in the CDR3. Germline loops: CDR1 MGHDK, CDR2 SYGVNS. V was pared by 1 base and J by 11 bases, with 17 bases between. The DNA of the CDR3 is TGTGCCAGCAGTGAATCGCGGGGCTATTCGAGTTACACCCTC. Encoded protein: CASSESRGYSSYTL.

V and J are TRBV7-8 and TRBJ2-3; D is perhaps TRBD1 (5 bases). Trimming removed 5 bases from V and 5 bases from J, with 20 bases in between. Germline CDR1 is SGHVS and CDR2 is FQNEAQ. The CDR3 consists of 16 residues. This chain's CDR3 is CASSQGTGLKVDTQYF. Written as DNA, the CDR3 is TGTGCCAGCAGCCAGGGTACTGGGTTAAAAGTAGATACGCAGTATTTT.

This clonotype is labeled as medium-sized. The CDR3 nucleotides are TGTGCCAGCAGTTCGACTAGCGGGAGTGACGGCTCCTACGAGCAGTACTTC. Amino acid sequence: CASSSTSGSDGSYEQYF. The V call is TRBV6-5, the J call TRBJ2-7; 12 bases fit TRBD2. Trimming took 4 bases from V and 0 from J; bases not matched to a gene: 7. Germline CDR1 is MNHEY and CDR2 is SVGAGI. There are 17 residues in the CDR3.

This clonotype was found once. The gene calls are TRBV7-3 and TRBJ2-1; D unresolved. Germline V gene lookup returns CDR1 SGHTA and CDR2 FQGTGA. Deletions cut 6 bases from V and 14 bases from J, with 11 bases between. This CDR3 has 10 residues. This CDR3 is CASSEARKFF. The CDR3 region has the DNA TGTGCCAGCAGTGAAGCGCGTAAGTTCTTC.

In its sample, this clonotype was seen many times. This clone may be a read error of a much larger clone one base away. Written as DNA, the CDR3 is TGCAGTGCTCCGGGAGCGGACGAGCAGTCCTTC. Translating it yields CSAPGADEQSF. The rearrangement links TRBV20-1 to TRBJ2-1; TRBD2 might be the D (6 bases). Germline CDR1 is DFQATT and CDR2 is SNEGSKA (reference sequence). This CDR3 region has 11 residues.

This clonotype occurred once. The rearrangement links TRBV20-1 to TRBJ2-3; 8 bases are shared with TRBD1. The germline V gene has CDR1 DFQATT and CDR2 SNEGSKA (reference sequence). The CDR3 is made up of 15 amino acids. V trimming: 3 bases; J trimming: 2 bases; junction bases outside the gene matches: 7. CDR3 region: CSASGQGAVTDTQYF. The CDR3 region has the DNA TGCAGTGCTAGTGGCCAGGGGGCTGTCACAGATACGCAGTATTTT.

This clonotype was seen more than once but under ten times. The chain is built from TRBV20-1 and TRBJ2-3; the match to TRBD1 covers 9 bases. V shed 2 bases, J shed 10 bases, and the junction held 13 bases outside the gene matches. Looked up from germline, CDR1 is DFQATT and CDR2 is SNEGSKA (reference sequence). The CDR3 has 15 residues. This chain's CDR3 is CSARKGQGLGLAQYF. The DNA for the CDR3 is TGCAGTGCTAGAAAGGGACAGGGATTAGGGTTAGCGCAGTATTTT.